These 22 T cell receptor beta chains were all obtained from the same sample, sequenced in a study of control samples from healthy donors and cancer patients. TCRdb keeps only in-frame clones here, not all; method: immunoSEQ multiplex PCR. There are about 160,000 clones in the sample; roughly 94% occur only once, and 14% lies in the top ten. Material: PBMCs. The receptor set was obtained from a man aged 55 to 70 with colorectal cancer.

The chain uses TRBV11-2 and TRBJ1-6; D is ambiguous. Germline V lookup: CDR1 SGHAT, CDR2 FQNNGV. This CDR3 comprises 14 residues. V gave up 3 bases and J gave up 10 bases, with 13 bases separating them. The chain's CDR3 is CASSFNELGSPLHF. The CDR3, as DNA: TGTGCCAGCAGCTTCAACGAGTTGGGGTCACCCCTCCACTTT.

J is TRBJ2-3 and V is TRBV4-1; D may be TRBD2 (5 bases). The CDR3 is 14 residues long. Germline CDR1 is MGHRA and CDR2 is YSYEKL. Trimming shortened V by 3 bases and J by 4 bases, and 11 bases separated the two germline ends. CDR3 in DNA: TGCGCCAGCAGCCACCCCACTAGGCCAGATACGCAGTATTTT. This sequence encodes CASSHPTRPDTQYF.

J is TRBJ2-3 and V is TRBV5-4; tentative D call: TRBD1 (6 bases). Germline values: CDR1 SGHNT, CDR2 YYREEE (reference sequence). The V end was cut by 0 bases, the J end by 0 bases, with 14 bases between. The CDR3 has 17 amino acids. CDR3 sequence: CASSLGGPTQSTDTQYF. The CDR3 nucleotides are TGTGCCAGCAGCTTGGGGGGGCCAACCCAAAGCACAGATACGCAGTATTTT.

The CDR3 sequence: CASSPSIRQESYGYTF. The CDR3 DNA is TGTGCCAGCTCACCTTCAATAAGACAGGAGTCCTATGGCTACACCTTC. This rearrangement joins TRBV18 to TRBJ1-2; a possible D gene is TRBD1 (6 bases). With 3 bases removed from V and 4 bases from J, the gap between germline ends came to 18 bases. There are 16 residues in the CDR3. In germline, CDR1 is KGHSH, CDR2 LQKENI.

The chain employs TRBV9 and TRBJ2-5; 11 nucleotides match TRBD2. Germline V lookup: CDR1 SGDLS, CDR2 YYNGEE. J was trimmed by 4 bases and V by 4 bases; bases with no gene match: 9. The CDR3 covers 16 residues. The CDR3 here is CASSLTTSGGRETQYF. DNA of the CDR3: TGTGCCAGCAGCCTCACCACTAGCGGGGGACGAGAGACCCAGTACTTC.

The chain is built from TRBV29-1 and TRBJ1-2; D gene uncertain. The CDR3 runs to 12 residues. Germline assignment: CDR1 SQVTM and CDR2 ANQGSEA. The V gene lost 3 bases and the J gene lost 2 bases, with 7 bases spanning the gap. The CDR3 sequence is CSVDLLNYGYTF. In nucleotides, the CDR3 is TGCAGCGTTGATCTGCTCAACTATGGCTACACCTTC.

The genes are TRBV6-2 or TRBV6-3 and TRBJ1-1; no firm D call. Looked up from germline, CDR1 is MNHEY and CDR2 is SVGEGT. This CDR3 contains 15 residues. Trimming removed 1 base at V and 0 bases at J, with 9 bases between. For the CDR3, the DNA is TGTGCCAGCAGTTACTACACCGCGCTGAACACTGAAGCTTTCTTT. This gives the protein CASSYYTALNTEAFF.

This chain links TRBV6-5 with TRBJ2-3; 9 bases are shared with TRBD2. The CDR3 is made up of 14 amino acids. The junction had 7 bases not matched to a gene; V was cut back by 8 bases and J by 4 bases. Germline V gives CDR1 MNHEY, CDR2 SVGAGI. CDR3 sequence: CASGTSSRSDTQYF. For the CDR3, the DNA is TGTGCCAGCGGGACTAGCAGTCGGTCAGATACGCAGTATTTT.

The chain employs TRBV5-1 and TRBJ2-3; 7 nucleotides agree with TRBD1. V shed 4 bases and J 1 base; nucleotides not matched to a gene: 9. CDR1 is SGHRS and CDR2 is YFSETQ in the germline V gene. The CDR3 length is 16 residues. CDR3 nucleotides: TGCGCCAGCAGCAGCGAATACCAGGGGGGCACAGATACGCAGTATTTT. It specifies CASSSEYQGGTDTQYF.

The chain employs TRBV13 and TRBJ2-3; the match to TRBD2 covers 10 bases. CDR3 length: 16 residues. Germline V gene sequence: CDR1 PRHDT, CDR2 FYEKMQ (reference sequence). The V segment lost 2 bases and the J segment 5 bases; nucleotides outside the gene matches: 7. CDR3 sequence (DNA): TGTGCCAGCAGCTTATCGCTAGCGGGGGAGGTAGATACGCAGTATTTT. As protein: CASSLSLAGEVDTQYF.

This clone has only one observation. CDR3 nucleotides: TGTGCCAGCAGCCTGGGACCGGTCCCTTCCTACGAGCAGTACTTC. This translates into CASSLGPVPSYEQYF. The rearrangement joins TRBV3-1 (or the pseudogene TRBV3-2) to TRBJ2-7, with D perhaps TRBD1 or TRBD2 (5 bases each). The CDR3 runs to 15 residues. Germline V gene data show CDR1 as LGHDT and CDR2 as YNNKEL (reference sequence). Trimming took 4 bases from V and 1 from J, leaving 14 bases between them.

The chain is built from TRBV5-1 and TRBJ1-5; weak D call: TRBD1 (6 bases). CDR1 and CDR2 (germline): SGHRS, YFSETQ. Trimming took 4 bases from V and 0 from J, leaving 8 bases between them. This CDR3 has 14 amino acids. CDR3 sequence reads: CASSQGPSNQPQHF. The CDR3 DNA reads as TGCGCCAGCAGCCAGGGGCCTAGCAATCAGCCCCAGCATTTT.

As regards this clone: At the DNA level, this CDR3 is encoded by other sequences in the same sample as well. The chain's CDR3 is CASSLEENYGYTF. In nucleotides, the CDR3 is TGTGCCAGCAGCTTGGAGGAAAACTATGGCTACACCTTC. The rearrangement joins TRBV5-4 to TRBJ1-2; no firm D call. Germline V gene sequence: CDR1 SGHNT, CDR2 YYREEE (reference sequence). V shed 0 bases and J shed 2 bases, with 5 bases lying between them. This CDR3 has 13 residues. The full variable domain, with the rest looked up from reference TRBV5-4 and TRBJ1-2, is ETGVTQSPTHLIKTRGQQVTLRCSSQSGHNTVSWYQQALGQGPQFIFQYYREEENGRGNFPPRFSGLQFPNYSSELNVNALELDDSALYLCASSLEENYGYTFGSGTRLTVV.

The J gene is TRBJ2-5, the V gene TRBV2; D unresolved. The CDR3 loop spans 12 amino acids. Germline CDR1 and CDR2: SNHLY and FYNNEI. Trimming took 6 bases from V and 3 from J, leaving 8 bases between them. The CDR3 DNA reads as TGTGCCAGCAGCTGGCTAGAAGAGACCCAGTACTTC. This sequence encodes CASSWLEETQYF.

The chain links TRBV9 to TRBJ2-2, with D possibly being TRBD2 (7 bases). The CDR3 has 16 residues. Germline V CDR1 and CDR2: SGDLS, YYNGEE. Trimming removed 4 bases at V and 2 bases at J, with 15 bases between. As DNA, the CDR3 is TGTGCCAGCAGCCTGTCGGGGGGCCTTAACACCGGGGAGCTGTTTTTT. Its protein is CASSLSGGLNTGELFF.

This chain connects TRBV4-2 to TRBJ2-2, with D perhaps TRBD1 (6 bases). With 4 bases removed from V and 2 bases from J, the gap between germline ends came to 14 bases. Germline CDR1 and CDR2: LGHNA and YNFKEQ. The length of the CDR3 is 16 residues. CDR3 sequence (DNA): TGTGCCAGCAGCCTGGGGGACACCTTAAACACCGGGGAGCTGTTTTTT. This translates into CASSLGDTLNTGELFF.

The rearrangement joins TRBV19 to TRBJ2-7, with D tentatively TRBD1 (5 bases). This CDR3 is built from 12 residues. V was clipped by 4 bases and J by 6 bases, with 10 bases between them. Germline values: CDR1 LNHDA, CDR2 SQIVND (reference sequence). This chain's CDR3 is CASSKGISEQYF. CDR3 coding DNA: TGTGCCAGTAGTAAGGGGATTTCCGAGCAGTACTTC.

This sequence joins TRBV19 and TRBJ2-3; 7 nucleotides match TRBD1. This CDR3 is built from 15 residues. CDR1 and CDR2 (germline): LNHDA, SQIVND (reference sequence). V lost 4 bases and J lost 1; bases outside the gene matches: 5. The CDR3 DNA reads TGTGCCAGTAGTACACAGGGGTCCCGCACAGATACGCAGTATTTT. It yields the protein CASSTQGSRTDTQYF.

V gene TRBV5-6 combines with J gene TRBJ1-2, with D possibly being TRBD1 (5 bases). Trimming took 1 base from V and 4 from J, leaving 8 bases between them. The CDR3 totals 13 residues. From germline, CDR1 is SGHDT and CDR2 YYEEEE. The CDR3 spells CASSLMGGYGYTF. Here the CDR3 DNA reads TGTGCCAGCAGCTTGATGGGGGGCTATGGCTACACCTTC.

J is TRBJ2-5 and V is TRBV29-1; weak D call: TRBD2 (6 bases). V gave up 2 bases and J gave up 7 bases, with 8 bases separating them. The CDR3 runs 11 residues. Germline V gene sequence: CDR1 SQVTM, CDR2 ANQGSEA. CDR3 sequence: CSVEQGGTQYF. Here the CDR3 DNA reads TGCAGCGTTGAACAGGGAGGGACCCAGTACTTC.

The chain recombines TRBV7-8 with TRBJ1-1; TRBD1 aligns across 8 bases. The CDR3 loop spans 18 amino acids. V lost 0 bases and J lost 7; bases outside the gene matches: 16. The V gene's germline CDR1 is SGHVS and CDR2 FQNEAQ. The CDR3, as DNA: TGTGCCAGCAGCTTAGCGATTGAATTTTTCAGGGGGCATTATGAAGCTTTCTTT. It codes for CASSLAIEFFRGHYEAFF.

The chain uses TRBV9 and TRBJ2-5, with D perhaps TRBD2 (6 bases). The V gene's germline CDR1 is SGDLS and CDR2 YYNGEE. This CDR3 spans 14 amino acids. V lost 0 bases, J lost 5 bases, and 11 bases lay in between. The CDR3 coding sequence is TGTGCCAGCAGCGTAGGGAGTCGGGGGGAGACCCAGTACTTC. It translates to CASSVGSRGETQYF.